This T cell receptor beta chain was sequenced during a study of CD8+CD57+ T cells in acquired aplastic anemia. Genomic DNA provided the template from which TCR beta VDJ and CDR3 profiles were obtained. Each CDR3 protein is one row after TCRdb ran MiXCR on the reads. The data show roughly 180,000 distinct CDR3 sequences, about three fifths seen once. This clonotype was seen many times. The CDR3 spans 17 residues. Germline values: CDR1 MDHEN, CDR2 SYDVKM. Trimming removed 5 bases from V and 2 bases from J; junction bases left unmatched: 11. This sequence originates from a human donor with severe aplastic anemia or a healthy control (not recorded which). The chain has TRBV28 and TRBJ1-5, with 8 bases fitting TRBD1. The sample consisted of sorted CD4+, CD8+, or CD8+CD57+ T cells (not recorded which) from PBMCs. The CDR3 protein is CASSPTGTGWGNQPQHF. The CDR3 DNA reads TGTGCCAGCAGTCCGACCGGGACAGGTTGGGGCAATCAGCCCCAGCATTTT.